This entry features one TCR beta chain sequence. This clone was seen a handful of times. Its antigen target is currently unknown. Per-base quality was not reported, and no clone a single base away is much larger than it. Receptor amplification or capture employed the immunoSEQ multiplex PCR assay. The multiplex PCR relied on a mix of 60 forward primers for TCR Vbeta segments and 13 reverse primers for TCR Jbeta segments. The CDR3 region of rearranged TCR beta genes was amplified from genomic DNA by a multiplex PCR assay. Amplified TCR beta libraries were sequenced as 87-base-pair reads on the Illumina HiSeq System. The authors' analysis ran thus. A later analysis tallied 75 million to 95 million unique TCR beta chains across the approximately 670 repertoires, and approximately 12 million of those chains were shared by two or more donors. A nearest-neighbor algorithm error-corrected the raw reads and collapsed the reads into unique sequences, merging closely related sequences to remove PCR and sequencing errors. CDR3 sequences were aligned to IMGT reference sequences to assign V, D and J gene segments. For a sequence to be retained, a match of at least six nucleotides to both a V gene segment and a J gene segment was required. Rearrangements were classified as productive when the CDR3 lacked stop codons and remained in frame with V and J, and all other rearrangements were classified as non-productive. CDR3 was defined according to IMGT convention as the region running from the second conserved V-encoded cysteine to the conserved J-encoded phenylalanine. The earlier analysis of approximately 500 of the donors excluded sequences that lacked an unambiguous match to a single V gene segment. In an earlier analysis of several hundred of the donors, V segments were called functional above 56.7% productive rearrangements and were called segregating when the between-donor standard deviation exceeded 5%. A statistical classification framework was built to diagnose cytomegalovirus status from the catalog of TCR beta chain sequences. V and J gene assignment, in a later analysis, came from comparing TCR nucleotide sequences with IMGT/GENE-DB human TR gene sequences. In a later analysis, CDR3 sequences and most-parsimonious VDJ recombination scenarios were assigned using the TCRdist pipeline. In a later analysis, each TCR beta chain was defined by its CDR3 amino acid sequence together with its V-gene family, and reads without a unique V-gene family were excluded. A later analysis removed over 500 highly shared, low-generation-probability nucleotide sequences to deal with suspected cross-contamination and a sequencing artifact. A later analysis calculated a clonal expansion index for each public chain from normalized within-repertoire ranks of inferred template counts. Generation probabilities in a later analysis came from a VDJ recombination model fitted to out-of-frame rearrangements, and those results were checked against IGoR. In a later analysis, TCR-TCR, TCR-HLA and TCR-CMV co-occurrence was scored with hypergeometric tests, and a repertoire-size bias correction was applied to TCR pairs. False discovery rates were estimated in a later analysis by permuting HLA or CMV assignments 20 times. In a later analysis, co-occurring TCRs were grouped using DBSCAN, with TCRdist sequence similarity added in when clustering inside HLA-allele-positive subsets. For co-occurrence clustering, repertoires with fewer than 30,000 or more than 120,000 public chains were excluded, along with five repertoires with anomalous nucleotide sharing. TCRdb limited this immuneACCESS table to in-frame rearrangements with V and J called. A share of clones is missing; checked studies link under half to unresolved V genes, and the rest is unexplained. The V and J calls and clone size were taken over from that table, and D and trimming were inferred from the DNA. Within this sample are 95,000 to 150,000 clones, with 65% to 75% of them counted one time only. The top ten constitute less than 5% of the sample.

The sample originates from a study of cytomegalovirus exposure and HLA in healthy donors (dated by TCRdb to the late 2010s). Broadly, across the study: An earlier analysis of several hundred of the donors reported 250 to 300 Gb of sequence data and more than 90 million unique TCR beta sequences from approximately 180 million T cells. An early release that covered 500 to 800 HLA-typed donors contained approximately 300 gigabases of sequencing data and about 93 million unique TCR sequences. Of the roughly 410 genotyped donors, 65% to 90% were placed in the genetic ancestry cluster associated with self-reported Caucasian donors. The study was designed to test whether signatures of past pathogen exposure could be identified by cataloging public T cell receptors. The T cell repertoires of several hundred subjects were profiled by immunosequencing and related to cytomegalovirus serostatus. Along with the approximately 620-subject first cohort, a separate validation cohort of over a hundred different subjects was used. To predict cytomegalovirus infection status, the study combined high-throughput TCR immunosequencing, statistical association of individual TCRs with disease status, and machine learning. A later analysis re-analyzed previously published TCR beta repertoires from roughly 690 donors and added high-resolution HLA genotyping to study TCR occurrence patterns. In the later analysis, no new phenotypic data were used to find candidate immune exposures; instead, reliance was placed on TCR beta sequences and their occurrence across donors. An earlier analysis of a few hundred of the donors applied high-throughput TCR beta sequencing to assess whether each TCR beta V gene segment acted as functional or pseudogenic. Donor age, sex, ethnicity and CMV serostatus were collected together with the repertoire data. Genome-wide SNP genotypes for about 60% of the roughly 670 donors were used in a later genetic analysis, which treated that subset as a discovery cohort. Every repertoire in the discovery cohort had been generated on one and the same sequencing platform. HLA typing included class I and class II loci at four-digit resolution. Typing coverage differed by locus: A, B, C, DRB1 and DQB1 were typed in about 629-630 donors, DQA1 in roughly 510, DPA1 in around 610, and DPB1 in 472. Roughly five DR-DQ haplotypes were handled as single units for association and clustering, since linkage in the cohort was strong. Among roughly 370 genotyped donors of the cohort, an average of around 240,000 unique TCR beta nucleotide sequences were sequenced per donor, around 20% of them non-productive. Overall study outcomes, separate from this receptor: HLA typing was unavailable for some donors at each locus, so association tests used only the typed subset. A later analysis found that TCR association rates varied across HLA loci, with DRB1 alleles showing the most associated TCRs and HLA-C alleles the fewest. Correlated functional status among segregating V segments might reflect linkage disequilibrium, but an unknown experimental factor could not be ruled out. Cytomegalovirus status was reported to be diagnosed by the classifier with high specificity and sensitivity in both the original and validation cohorts. Roughly uniform sequencing depth across donors was assumed in presence/absence analyses, although this assumption may not hold. For the cohort, immune exposure information was limited to CMV serostatus. A later genetic analysis reported fewer N-insertions in productive TCRs among donors in an Asian-associated ancestry cluster than the roughly 700-donor mean. The study gave a list of 150 to 200 TCR beta chains associated with cytomegalovirus. Broadly in line with IMGT annotations, most TCR beta V segments showed up in productive rearrangements about 87% or about 30% of the time in an earlier analysis of roughly 590 of the donors. Specific HLA alleles were associated with around 18,000 TCR beta sequences at a false discovery rate of 0.05 in a later analysis. When HLA alleles, especially DR and DQ, strongly co-occurred, attributing TCR associations to individual alleles was difficult. This cohort had only TCR beta chains sequenced, and the lack of alpha or paired-chain data limited which features could be detected. Three of the identified cytomegalovirus-associated TCR beta chains were confirmed in vitro to be specific for cytomegalovirus antigens. A later analysis found that HLA-associated TCR beta chains were more clonally expanded and had lower generation probabilities than equally common non-associated chains. The authors suggested that the approach could potentially be extended to other disease states and immunological phenotypes. According to a later analysis, most CMV-associated TCR beta chains appeared to be HLA-restricted, and the HLA associations seemed to be driven largely by CMV exposure. A cluster of highly shared sequence variants was judged likely to be a technical artifact of the sequencing pipeline. Over 15 rarely observed V segments, including chromosome 9 orphons, were excluded from the earlier analysis of approximately 600 of the donors because counts were too low. V-gene and J-gene trimming of TCR beta chains was associated with a missense DCLRE1C variant in a later genetic analysis, and the association was replicated in an independent cohort. Because the 87-base-pair reads could not distinguish some IMGT-functional V segments, including TRBV6-2 and TRBV6-3, those segments were excluded. While some public TCRs were present in many individuals, most TCR sequences turned up only very rarely across donors. In a later analysis, several top co-occurrence clusters were reported to appear linked to parvovirus B19, influenza, CMV and Epstein-Barr virus. A further reported finding was that TCR beta sequences accurately predicted the HLA-A and HLA-B alleles for most subjects in the first cohort.

In total, 600 or so healthy bone marrow donors made up the cohort. At the time of sampling, every cohort member was nominally healthy, though immune exposures that went unrecorded were likely present. The donor was CMV seropositive and was included in the group of 250 to 350 seropositive cohort members. Each donor provided a peripheral blood sample, and peripheral blood mononuclear cells were used for TCR beta sequencing. Genomic DNA was extracted from the blood cell samples with the Qiagen DNeasy Blood Extraction Kit. Via the germline V gene (reference sequence), CDR1 is LNHDA and CDR2 SQIVND. Relative to germline, V is 3 bases shorter and J is 0 bases shorter, with 8 bases between their ends. There are 14 amino acids in the CDR3, from cysteine to phenylalanine inclusive. Left in the record is the CDR3 DNA by itself, 42 bases read in frame from the first base.

The chain joins TRBV19 to TRBJ2-5; TRBD1 is a weak D gene call, 5 bases matching. The clonotype originates from a woman between 45 and 65 years old in good health and CMV-seropositive. Sequenced: PBMCs. CDR3 loop: CASSIPGNQETQYF. The nucleotides read TGTGCCAGTAGTATCCCAGGGAACCAAGAGACCCAGTACTTC.